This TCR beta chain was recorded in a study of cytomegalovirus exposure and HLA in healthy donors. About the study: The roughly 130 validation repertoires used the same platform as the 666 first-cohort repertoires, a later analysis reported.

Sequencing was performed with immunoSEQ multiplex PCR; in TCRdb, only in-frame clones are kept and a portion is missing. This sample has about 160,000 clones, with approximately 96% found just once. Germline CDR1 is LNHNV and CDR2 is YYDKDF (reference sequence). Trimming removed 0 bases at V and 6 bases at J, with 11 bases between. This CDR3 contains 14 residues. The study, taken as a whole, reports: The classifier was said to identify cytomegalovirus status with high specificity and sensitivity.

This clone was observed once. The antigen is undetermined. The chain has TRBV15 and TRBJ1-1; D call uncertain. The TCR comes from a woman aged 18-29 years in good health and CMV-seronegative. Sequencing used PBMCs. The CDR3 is CATSRDLVSAEAFF. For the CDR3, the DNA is TGTGCCACCAGCAGAGATTTAGTTTCGGCTGAAGCTTTCTTT.